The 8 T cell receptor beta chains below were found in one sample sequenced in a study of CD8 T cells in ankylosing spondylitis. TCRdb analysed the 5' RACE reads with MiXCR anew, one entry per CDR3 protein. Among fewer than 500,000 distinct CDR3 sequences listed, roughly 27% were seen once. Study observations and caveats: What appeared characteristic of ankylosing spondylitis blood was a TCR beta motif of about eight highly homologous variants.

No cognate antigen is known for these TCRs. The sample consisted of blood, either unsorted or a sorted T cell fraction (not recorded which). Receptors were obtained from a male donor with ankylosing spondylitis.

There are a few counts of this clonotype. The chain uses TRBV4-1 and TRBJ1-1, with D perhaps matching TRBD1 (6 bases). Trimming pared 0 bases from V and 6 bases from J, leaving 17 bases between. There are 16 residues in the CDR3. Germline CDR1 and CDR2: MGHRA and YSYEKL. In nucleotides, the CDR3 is TGCGCCAGCAGCCAAGATAGCGGGGGCAGAGGATCTGAAGCTTTCTTT. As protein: CASSQDSGGRGSEAFF.

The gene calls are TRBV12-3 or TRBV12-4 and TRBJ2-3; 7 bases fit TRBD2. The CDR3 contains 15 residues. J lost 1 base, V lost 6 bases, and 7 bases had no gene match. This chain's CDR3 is CASSRGGSGTDTQYF. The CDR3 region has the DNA TGTGCCAGCAGCCGGGGAGGGAGTGGCACAGATACGCAGTATTTT.

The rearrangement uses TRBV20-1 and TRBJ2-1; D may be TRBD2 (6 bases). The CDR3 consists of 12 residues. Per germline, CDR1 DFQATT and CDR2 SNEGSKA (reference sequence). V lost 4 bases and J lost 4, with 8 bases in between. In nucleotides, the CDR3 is TGCAGTGCTACTGGGACTTACAATGAGCAGTTCTTC. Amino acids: CSATGTYNEQFF.

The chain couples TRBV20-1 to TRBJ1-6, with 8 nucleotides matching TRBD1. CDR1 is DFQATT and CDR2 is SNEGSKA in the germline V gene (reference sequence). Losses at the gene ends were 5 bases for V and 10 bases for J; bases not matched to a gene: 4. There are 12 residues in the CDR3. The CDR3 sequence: CSARTGTSPLHF. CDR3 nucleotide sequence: TGCAGTGCTCGGACAGGGACATCACCCCTCCACTTT.

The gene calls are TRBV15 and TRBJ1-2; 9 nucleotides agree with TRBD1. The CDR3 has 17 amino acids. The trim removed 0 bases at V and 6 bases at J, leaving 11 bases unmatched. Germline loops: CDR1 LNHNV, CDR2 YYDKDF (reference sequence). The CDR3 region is CATSRDRGQGLTNGYTF. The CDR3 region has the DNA TGTGCCACCAGCAGAGATAGGGGACAGGGACTTACCAATGGCTACACCTTC.

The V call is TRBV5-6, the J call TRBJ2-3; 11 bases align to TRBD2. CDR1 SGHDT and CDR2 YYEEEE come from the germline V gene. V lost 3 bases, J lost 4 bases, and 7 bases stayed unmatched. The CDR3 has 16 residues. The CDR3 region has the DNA TGTGCCAGCAGCTACATAGCGGGAGGGCCATCAGATACGCAGTATTTT. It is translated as CASSYIAGGPSDTQYF.

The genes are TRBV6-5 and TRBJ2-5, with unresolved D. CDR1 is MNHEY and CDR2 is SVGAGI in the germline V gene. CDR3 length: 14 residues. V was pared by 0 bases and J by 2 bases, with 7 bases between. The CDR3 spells CASSYSHSQETQYF. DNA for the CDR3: TGTGCCAGCAGTTACTCGCACAGTCAAGAGACCCAGTACTTC.

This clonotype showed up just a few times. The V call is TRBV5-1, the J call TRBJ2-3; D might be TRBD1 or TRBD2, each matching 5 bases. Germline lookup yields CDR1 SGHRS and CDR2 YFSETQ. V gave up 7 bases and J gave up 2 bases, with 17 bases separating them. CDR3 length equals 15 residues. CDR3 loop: CASSQESGHTDTQYF. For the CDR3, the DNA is TGCGCCAGCTCACAGGAGAGCGGACACACAGATACGCAGTATTTT.